What follows are 12 T cell receptor beta chains derived from one specimen sequenced in a study of T cells in tuberculosis. Data came from immunoSEQ multiplex PCR; TCRdb stores just in-frame clones and leaves some out. The top ten clones hold around 6.2% of a sample with tens of thousands of clones, more than 95% of them seen once. Sequencing was carried out using PBMCs. The receptors were sampled from a donor between 10 and 35 years old with latent tuberculosis or without tuberculosis infection.

The chain uses TRBV7-9 and TRBJ2-1; 10 bases match TRBD2. Losses at the gene ends were 5 bases for V and 5 bases for J; bases not matched to a gene: 9. Germline CDR1 is SEHNR and CDR2 is FQNEAQ (reference sequence). CDR3 length: 16 residues. The CDR3 nucleotides are TGTGCCAGCAGCGGTACTAGCGGGGTTTCTAACAATGAGCAGTTCTTC. Protein sequence: CASSGTSGVSNNEQFF.

The V and J genes are TRBV7-2 and TRBJ1-3; D is uncertain. Trimming took 0 bases from V and 0 from J, leaving 9 bases between them. CDR3 length: 16 residues. Germline lookup yields CDR1 SGHTA and CDR2 FQGNSA. As DNA, the CDR3 is TGTGCCAGCAGCTTAGCCCAGGCGTCCTCTGGAAACACCATATATTTT. Its translation: CASSLAQASSGNTIYF.

This chain joins TRBV29-1 and TRBJ2-1; D remains unclear. Germline lookup yields CDR1 SQVTM and CDR2 ANQGSEA. The CDR3 has 13 amino acids. V was clipped by 0 bases and J by 0 bases, with 3 bases between them. CDR3: CSVEESSYNEQFF. In DNA form, the CDR3 reads TGCAGCGTTGAAGAGAGCTCCTACAATGAGCAGTTCTTC.

Here the CDR3 DNA reads TGTGCCAGTAGTTTCCAGGGTCGATCCTACGAGCAGTACTTC. Its translation is CASSFQGRSYEQYF. V is TRBV19 and J is TRBJ2-7; a weak D match, TRBD1 (5 bases). The germline CDR1 and CDR2 sequences are LNHDA and SQIVND (reference sequence). V dropped 5 bases and J dropped 1 base, with 12 bases sitting between them. The CDR3 is 14 residues long.

The chain recombines TRBV4-1 with TRBJ1-6; D perhaps matches TRBD1 (5 bases). V dropped 3 bases and J dropped 2 bases, with 23 bases sitting between them. The CDR3 consists of 20 residues. Germline V gene lookup returns CDR1 MGHRA and CDR2 YSYEKL. CDR3 sequence: CASSQGSGLSVNTYNSPLHF. CDR3 bases: TGCGCCAGCAGCCAGGGGTCGGGACTCTCGGTGAACACCTATAATTCACCCCTCCACTTT.

This sequence joins TRBV27 and TRBJ2-2, with a tentative D call TRBD1 (6 bases). The germline gives CDR1 MNHEY, CDR2 SMNVEV (reference sequence). This CDR3 region has 15 residues. Trimming took 2 bases from V and 5 from J, leaving 12 bases between them. CDR3 sequence: CASSLRQVSTGELFF. The CDR3 DNA is TGTGCCAGCAGTTTACGACAGGTCTCTACCGGGGAGCTGTTTTTT.

The chain couples TRBV5-4 to TRBJ2-7, with D maybe TRBD1 (6 bases). Looked up from germline, CDR1 is SGHNT and CDR2 is YYREEE (reference sequence). The CDR3 sequence is 14 residues long. V dropped 2 bases and J dropped 3 bases, with 12 bases sitting between them. The CDR3 bases are TGTGCCAGCAGCTTACCAATGACAGGCTACGAGCAGTACTTC. Its protein is CASSLPMTGYEQYF.

The J gene is TRBJ2-7, the V gene TRBV6-5, with TRBD1 identical over 9 bases. There are 15 residues in the CDR3. The germline gives CDR1 MNHEY, CDR2 SVGAGI. Trimming took 2 bases from V and 5 from J; bases not matched to a gene: 7. The CDR3 DNA is TGTGCCAGCAGTTACGGGGGGACAGGGTGGAACGAGCAGTACTTC. Its translation is CASSYGGTGWNEQYF.

The chain is built from TRBV5-1 and TRBJ2-5, with 8 positions matching TRBD2. After removal of 4 bases from V and 4 bases from J, the junction contained 9 bases not matched to a gene. Germline V gene lookup returns CDR1 SGHRS and CDR2 YFSETQ. This CDR3 has 15 residues. The CDR3 DNA follows: TGCGCCAGCAGCGGTATGTTAGCGGGACCAGAGACCCAGTACTTC. Amino acids: CASSGMLAGPETQYF.

The rearrangement joins TRBV29-1 to TRBJ2-3; TRBD2 agrees at 13 bases. Per germline, CDR1 SQVTM and CDR2 ANQGSEA. V trimming: 6 bases; J trimming: 1 base; junction bases outside the gene matches: 7. The CDR3 loop spans 16 amino acids. Here the CDR3 DNA reads TGCAGCGTAGCCTTCGGGACTAGCGGGGGCACAGATACGCAGTATTTT. It yields the protein CSVAFGTSGGTDTQYF.

The gene calls are TRBV7-9 and TRBJ1-2, with TRBD1 identical over 11 bases. The CDR3 covers 16 residues. Germline V lookup: CDR1 SEHNR, CDR2 FQNEAQ (reference sequence). V lost 1 base to trimming and J lost 8 bases; unmatched junction nucleotides: 9. The chain's CDR3 is CASSLVGTGGSRGYTF. The CDR3 bases are TGTGCCAGCAGCTTAGTCGGGACAGGGGGTTCCCGGGGCTACACCTTC.

The V gene is TRBV5-4, the J gene TRBJ1-1; tentative D call: TRBD1 (5 bases). Trimming stripped 3 bases from V and 7 bases from J, with 10 bases between. The CDR3 is made up of 12 amino acids. CDR1 SGHNT and CDR2 YYREEE come from the germline V gene (reference sequence). The CDR3 loop is CASSWGGNEAFF. The CDR3 coding sequence is TGTGCCAGCAGCTGGGGGGGAAATGAAGCTTTCTTT.